This TCR beta chain was sequenced for a study of T-cell reconstitution after alpha-beta-depleted transplantation in children. This clonotype was seen once. What it binds is not known. One base away lies a much larger clone, so this may be a sequencing read error. Unique molecular identifiers were used in preparing the TCRbeta library. TCRdb re-called the PCR reads with MiXCR, one entry per CDR3 protein. The data show about 98,000 distinct CDR3 sequences, with 4.5% to 7.5% seen just once and 6.1% held by the top ten. The CDR3 runs 21 residues. Study-wide results and caveats: There were some patients whose high TCRbeta diversity at day 60 came from surviving recipient T cells and thymic progenitors. The study reportedly traced alpha-beta T cells about two months after transplant to several hundred expanded graft clones. Most T-cell counts and diversity one year after the transplant came from T cells that were newly produced.

The V call is TRBV21-1, the J call TRBJ2-7; the D segment call TRBD2 is taken from the table without a DNA check. TRBV21-1 is classified as a pseudogene. The sequence came from a female patient younger than 10 who had a stem cell transplant for Fanconi anemia, so the T cells may come from the graft donor. The sequenced sample was PBMCs, mostly from graft donor cells, obtained 60 days after TCRalphabeta/CD19-depleted stem cell transplant. The CDR3 here is CASVWPGTLVGQLVSSYEQYF. The CDR3 DNA is TGTGCCAGCGTGTGGCCCGGGACCCTAGTGGGACAGCTCGTTAGCTCCTACGAGCAGTACTTC.